This is a list of T cell receptor beta chains from one sample in a study of PD-L1 blockade in urothelial cancer. Only in-frame clones appear in the TCRdb table, and some are missing; sequencing was by immunoSEQ multiplex PCR. This sample has 35,000 to 45,000 clones; more than 70% occur once, and the top ten carry approximately 25%. The source material was PBMCs, sampled around atezolizumab (anti-PD-L1) treatment. The receptors stem from a donor at least 40 years old with urothelial cancer. CDR3s include the opening cysteine and the closing phenylalanine or tryptophan. Fields, in order: J gene, V gene, D gene, clone size, CDR3 protein, CDR3 DNA. D genes are given only for firm matches. Some rows mark clone size as missing; the rest say once, few, many or name a class of expanded clone.

j_call: TRBJ2-3
v_call: TRBV6-5
d_call: NA
clone_size: NA
cdr3_aa: CASSYSSNTDTQYF
cdr3_nt: TGTGCCAGCAGTTACTCGTCCAACACAGATACGCAGTATTTT

j_call: TRBJ2-7
v_call: TRBV7-9
d_call: TRBD2
clone_size: medium-sized
cdr3_aa: CASSFNLAGGGEQYF
cdr3_nt: TGTGCCAGCAGCTTTAATCTAGCGGGGGGGGGCGAGCAGTACTTC

j_call: TRBJ2-1
v_call: TRBV7-8
d_call: NA
clone_size: NA
cdr3_aa: CASSFGRGSYNEQFF
cdr3_nt: TGTGCCAGCAGCTTCGGGAGAGGGTCCTACAATGAGCAGTTCTTC

j_call: TRBJ1-2
v_call: TRBV6-5
d_call: NA
clone_size: few
cdr3_aa: CASSLVGGGYTF
cdr3_nt: TGTGCCAGCAGTTTAGTTGGCGGGGGCTACACCTTC

j_call: TRBJ2-2
v_call: TRBV10-1
d_call: NA
clone_size: few
cdr3_aa: CAYREAGELFF
cdr3_nt: TGCGCCTACCGGGAAGCCGGGGAGCTGTTTTTT

j_call: TRBJ1-1
v_call: TRBV4-3
d_call: NA
clone_size: NA
cdr3_aa: CASSQQGSHTEAFF
cdr3_nt: TGCGCCAGCAGCCAACAGGGGAGCCACACTGAAGCTTTCTTT

j_call: TRBJ2-5
v_call: TRBV28
d_call: NA
clone_size: once
cdr3_aa: CASSLLVNQETQYF
cdr3_nt: TGTGCCAGCAGTTTACTAGTAAACCAAGAGACCCAGTACTTC

j_call: TRBJ2-1
v_call: TRBV6-5
d_call: TRBD2
clone_size: NA
cdr3_aa: CASSYSTTSGEQFF
cdr3_nt: TGTGCCAGCAGTTACTCGACCACTAGCGGTGAGCAGTTCTTC

j_call: TRBJ2-1
v_call: TRBV9
d_call: NA
clone_size: NA
cdr3_aa: CASSVTLPGGTSYNEQFF
cdr3_nt: TGTGCCAGCAGCGTCACCCTCCCTGGCGGGACTTCCTACAATGAGCAGTTCTTC

j_call: TRBJ2-7
v_call: TRBV25-1
d_call: NA
clone_size: NA
cdr3_aa: CASTPKYGRFEQYF
cdr3_nt: TGTGCCAGCACCCCAAAGTACGGGAGATTCGAGCAGTACTTC

j_call: TRBJ2-7
v_call: TRBV7-2
d_call: NA
clone_size: NA
cdr3_aa: CASSLALYRQGHEQYF
cdr3_nt: TGTGCCAGCAGCTTAGCCCTCTATAGGCAGGGCCACGAGCAGTACTTC

j_call: TRBJ2-2
v_call: TRBV7-3
d_call: TRBD1
clone_size: NA
cdr3_aa: CASSPRQGRTGELFF
cdr3_nt: TGTGCCAGCAGCCCCCGACAGGGTCGGACCGGGGAGCTGTTTTTT

j_call: TRBJ2-1
v_call: TRBV4-1
d_call: NA
clone_size: once
cdr3_aa: CASSRPEAGNEQFF
cdr3_nt: TGCGCCAGCAGCCGACCCGAGGCCGGCAATGAGCAGTTCTTC

j_call: TRBJ2-5
v_call: TRBV7-9
d_call: TRBD2
clone_size: NA
cdr3_aa: CASSLATQLAGVLETQYF
cdr3_nt: TGTGCCAGCAGCTTAGCGACCCAACTAGCGGGAGTTTTGGAGACCCAGTACTTC

j_call: TRBJ2-3
v_call: TRBV7-3
d_call: NA
clone_size: NA
cdr3_aa: CASSSQITDTQYF
cdr3_nt: TGTGCCAGCAGCTCCCAGATCACAGATACGCAGTATTTT

j_call: TRBJ2-2
v_call: TRBV6-5
d_call: NA
clone_size: NA
cdr3_aa: CASSYRQGGTGELFF
cdr3_nt: TGTGCCAGCAGTTACCGGCAGGGCGGCACCGGGGAGCTGTTTTTT

j_call: TRBJ2-3
v_call: TRBV5-8
d_call: TRBD2
clone_size: once
cdr3_aa: CASCGLAGVGDTQYF
cdr3_nt: TGTGCCAGCTGCGGACTAGCGGGAGTGGGAGATACGCAGTATTTT

j_call: TRBJ2-5
v_call: TRBV11-3
d_call: NA
clone_size: NA
cdr3_aa: CASSLTPRGTQYF
cdr3_nt: TGTGCCAGCAGCTTGACCCCCCGGGGGACCCAGTACTTC

j_call: TRBJ1-1
v_call: TRBV18
d_call: TRBD1
clone_size: NA
cdr3_aa: CASSTQTGGNTEAFF
cdr3_nt: TGTGCCAGCTCAACACAGACAGGGGGTAACACTGAAGCTTTCTTT

j_call: TRBJ1-4
v_call: TRBV18
d_call: NA
clone_size: NA
cdr3_aa: CASSPQGDLEKLFF
cdr3_nt: TGTGCCAGCTCACCACAGGGAGATCTTGAAAAACTGTTTTTT

j_call: TRBJ2-1
v_call: TRBV9
d_call: TRBD2
clone_size: NA
cdr3_aa: CASSPPPRLAAKYNEQFF
cdr3_nt: TGTGCCAGCAGCCCGCCGCCACGACTAGCAGCCAAGTACAATGAGCAGTTCTTC

j_call: TRBJ1-3
v_call: TRBV30
d_call: TRBD1
clone_size: NA
cdr3_aa: CAWSWRQGDTIYF
cdr3_nt: TGTGCCTGGAGTTGGAGACAGGGAGACACCATATATTTT

j_call: TRBJ2-3
v_call: TRBV9
d_call: NA
clone_size: NA
cdr3_aa: CASSPGTDTQYF
cdr3_nt: TGTGCCAGCAGCCCGGGCACAGATACGCAGTATTTT

j_call: TRBJ2-3
v_call: TRBV29-1
d_call: NA
clone_size: NA
cdr3_aa: CSVIGGGKLLADTQYF
cdr3_nt: TGCAGCGTTATAGGGGGCGGGAAGCTTCTCGCGGATACGCAGTATTTT

j_call: TRBJ1-1
v_call: TRBV19
d_call: NA
clone_size: NA
cdr3_aa: CASSISPTRPLNTEAFF
cdr3_nt: TGTGCCAGTAGTATTTCCCCGACACGACCTTTGAACACTGAAGCTTTCTTT

j_call: TRBJ2-5
v_call: TRBV5-8
d_call: TRBD1
clone_size: NA
cdr3_aa: CASSLGGQRGKETQYF
cdr3_nt: TGTGCCAGCAGCTTGGGGGGACAGAGGGGGAAGGAGACCCAGTACTTC

j_call: TRBJ2-1
v_call: TRBV19
d_call: NA
clone_size: once
cdr3_aa: CASSMGAGDHSYNEQFF
cdr3_nt: TGTGCCAGTAGTATGGGGGCGGGGGACCACTCCTACAATGAGCAGTTCTTC

j_call: TRBJ1-2
v_call: TRBV18
d_call: NA
clone_size: NA
cdr3_aa: CASSPSGAVGYGYTF
cdr3_nt: TGTGCCAGCTCACCATCAGGGGCAGTTGGCTATGGCTACACCTTC

j_call: TRBJ2-1
v_call: TRBV30
d_call: TRBD2
clone_size: few
cdr3_aa: CASLGGVKQFF
cdr3_nt: TGTGCCTCCCTGGGGGGGGTCAAGCAGTTCTTC

j_call: TRBJ1-5
v_call: TRBV4-3
d_call: TRBD1
clone_size: NA
cdr3_aa: CASSQDRGFGNQPQHF
cdr3_nt: TGCGCCAGCAGCCAGGACAGGGGGTTCGGCAATCAGCCCCAGCATTTT

j_call: TRBJ2-1
v_call: TRBV7-3
d_call: NA
clone_size: NA
cdr3_aa: CASGRGSYNEQFF
cdr3_nt: TGTGCCAGCGGCAGGGGTTCCTACAATGAGCAGTTCTTC

j_call: TRBJ1-3
v_call: TRBV4-3
d_call: NA
clone_size: NA
cdr3_aa: CASSPHSSGNTIYF
cdr3_nt: TGCGCCAGCAGCCCTCACAGCTCTGGAAACACCATATATTTT